This TCR beta chain was profiled in a study of blood T cell repertoires in COVID-19. Background on the study: Material from acute and convalescent COVID-19 was sourced from the United States, Italy and Spain. The analysed material was cDNA or gDNA that came from T cells, B-cell-depleted T cells, or PBMCs.

This CDR3 has 12 residues. V lost 6 bases and J lost 11; bases outside the gene matches: 7. How the authors handled the data: Amplification from reference gene primers served as the basis for estimated nucleated cell counts. Repertoires were generated with immunoSEQ multiplex PCR, while TCRdb's copy carries only in-frame clones and drops some. The D gene and trimming were derived from the DNA, and the V and J assignments and clone size from that table. The table lists just under 95,000 clones, 80% of them singletons. Sequenced material: peripheral blood. The clonotype was recovered from a human donor in a cohort sampled during active COVID-19. The chain joins TRBV12-3 or TRBV12-4 to TRBJ1-1; TRBD1 matches 9 bases. The CDR3 here is CASSGTGQTAFF. The CDR3 nucleotides read TGTGCCAGCAGCGGGACAGGGCAGACGGCTTTCTTT.